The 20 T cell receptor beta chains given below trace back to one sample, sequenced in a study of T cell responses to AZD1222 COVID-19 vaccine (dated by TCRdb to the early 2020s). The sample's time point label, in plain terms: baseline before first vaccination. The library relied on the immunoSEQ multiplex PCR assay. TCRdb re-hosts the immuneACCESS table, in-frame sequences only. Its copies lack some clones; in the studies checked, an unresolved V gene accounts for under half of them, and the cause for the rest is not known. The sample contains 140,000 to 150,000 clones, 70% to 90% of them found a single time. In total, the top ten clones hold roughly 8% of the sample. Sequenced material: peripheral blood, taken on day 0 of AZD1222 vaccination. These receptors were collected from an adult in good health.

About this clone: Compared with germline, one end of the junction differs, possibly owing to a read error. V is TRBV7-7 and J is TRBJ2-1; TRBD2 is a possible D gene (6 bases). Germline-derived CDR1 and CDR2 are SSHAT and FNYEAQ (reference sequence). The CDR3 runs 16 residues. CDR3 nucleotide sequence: TGTGCTAGCAGCTTAGAACGGGGGAGCTCCTACAATGAGCAGTTCTTC. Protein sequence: CASSLERGSSYNEQFF.

CDR3 in DNA: TGCGCCAGCAGCTTGGGCCCGGGACTAGCGGGGGCCGGCGAGCAGTACTTC. Translation: CASSLGPGLAGAGEQYF. The rearrangement links TRBV5-1 to TRBJ2-7, with 14 bases lining up with TRBD2. V lost 0 bases to trimming and J lost 6 bases; unmatched junction nucleotides: 8. The germline V gene encodes CDR1 SGHRS and CDR2 YFSETQ. CDR3 length: 17 amino acids. Complete variable domain (other parts from reference TRBV5-1 and TRBJ2-7): KAGVTQTPRYLIKTRGQQVTLSCSPISGHRSVSWYQQTPGQGLQFLFEYFSETQRNKGNFPGRFSGRQFSNSRSEMNVSTLELGDSALYLCASSLGPGLAGAGEQYFGPGTRLTVT.

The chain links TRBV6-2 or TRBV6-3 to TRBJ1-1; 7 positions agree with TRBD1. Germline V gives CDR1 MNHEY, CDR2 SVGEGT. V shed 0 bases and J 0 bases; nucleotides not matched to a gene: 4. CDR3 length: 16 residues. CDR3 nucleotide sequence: TGTGCCAGCAGTTACTCGAGACAGGGTCTGAACACTGAAGCTTTCTTT. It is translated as CASSYSRQGLNTEAFF.

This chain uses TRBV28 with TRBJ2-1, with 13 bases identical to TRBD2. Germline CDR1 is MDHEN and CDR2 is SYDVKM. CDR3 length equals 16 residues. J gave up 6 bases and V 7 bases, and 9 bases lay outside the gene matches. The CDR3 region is CASTPTGTSGANEQFF. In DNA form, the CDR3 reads TGTGCCAGCACCCCAACCGGGACTAGCGGGGCCAATGAGCAGTTCTTC.

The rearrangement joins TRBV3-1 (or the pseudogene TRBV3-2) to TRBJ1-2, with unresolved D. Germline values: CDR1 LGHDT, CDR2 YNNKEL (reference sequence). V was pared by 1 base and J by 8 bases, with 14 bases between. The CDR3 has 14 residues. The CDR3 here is CASSQGLSSDGYTF. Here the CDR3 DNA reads TGTGCCAGCAGCCAAGGGCTCTCCTCAGACGGCTACACCTTC.

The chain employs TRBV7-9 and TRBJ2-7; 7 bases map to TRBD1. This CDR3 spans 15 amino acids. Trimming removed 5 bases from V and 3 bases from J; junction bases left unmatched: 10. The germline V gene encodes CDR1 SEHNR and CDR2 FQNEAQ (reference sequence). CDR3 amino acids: CASSRTDRDYYEQYF. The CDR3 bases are TGTGCCAGCAGCCGAACCGACAGGGATTACTACGAGCAGTACTTC. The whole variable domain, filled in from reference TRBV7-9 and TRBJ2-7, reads DTGVSQNPRHKITKRGQNVTFRCDPISEHNRLYWYRQTLGQGPEFLTYFQNEAQLEKSRLLSDRFSAERPKGSFSTLEIQRTEQGDSAMYLCASSRTDRDYYEQYFGPGTRLTVT.

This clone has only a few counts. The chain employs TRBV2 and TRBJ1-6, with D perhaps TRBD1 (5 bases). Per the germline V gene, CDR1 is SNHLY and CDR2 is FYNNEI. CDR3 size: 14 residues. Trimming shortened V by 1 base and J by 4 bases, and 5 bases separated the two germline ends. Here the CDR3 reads CASSEGQYNSPLHF. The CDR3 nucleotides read TGTGCCAGCAGTGAAGGACAGTATAATTCACCCCTCCACTTT.

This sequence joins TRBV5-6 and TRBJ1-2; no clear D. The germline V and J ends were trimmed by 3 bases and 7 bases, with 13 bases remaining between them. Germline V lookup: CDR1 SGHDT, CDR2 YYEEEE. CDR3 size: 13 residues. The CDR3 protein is CASSSTATAGYTF. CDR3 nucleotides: TGTGCCAGCAGCTCCACGGCGACGGCTGGCTACACCTTC.

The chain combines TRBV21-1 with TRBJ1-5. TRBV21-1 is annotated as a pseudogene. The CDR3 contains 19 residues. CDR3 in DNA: TGTGCCAGCAGCAAAGGGCCGACGGGTTTCGGGAAGAGCAATCAGCCCCAGCATTTT. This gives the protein CASSKGPTGFGKSNQPQHF.

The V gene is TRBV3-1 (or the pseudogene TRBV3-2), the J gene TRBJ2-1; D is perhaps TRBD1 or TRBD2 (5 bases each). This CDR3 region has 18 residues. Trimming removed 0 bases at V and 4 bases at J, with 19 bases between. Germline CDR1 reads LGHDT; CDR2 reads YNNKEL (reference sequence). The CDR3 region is CASSQDPGLRGTYNEQFF. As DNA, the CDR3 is TGTGCCAGCAGCCAAGATCCGGGTCTCCGGGGCACTTACAATGAGCAGTTCTTC.

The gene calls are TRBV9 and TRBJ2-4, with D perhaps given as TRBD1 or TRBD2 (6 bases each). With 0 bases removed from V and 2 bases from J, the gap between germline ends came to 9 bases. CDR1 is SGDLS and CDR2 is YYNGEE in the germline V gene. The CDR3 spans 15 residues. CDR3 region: CASSVGGTTKNIQYF. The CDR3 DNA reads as TGTGCCAGCAGCGTAGGCGGGACAACCAAAAACATTCAGTACTTC.

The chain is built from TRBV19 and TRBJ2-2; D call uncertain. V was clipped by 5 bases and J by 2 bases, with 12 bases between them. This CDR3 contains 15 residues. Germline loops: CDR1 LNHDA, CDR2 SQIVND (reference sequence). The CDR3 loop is CASSDMKHNTGELFF. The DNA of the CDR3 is TGTGCCAGTAGTGACATGAAACACAACACCGGGGAGCTGTTTTTT.

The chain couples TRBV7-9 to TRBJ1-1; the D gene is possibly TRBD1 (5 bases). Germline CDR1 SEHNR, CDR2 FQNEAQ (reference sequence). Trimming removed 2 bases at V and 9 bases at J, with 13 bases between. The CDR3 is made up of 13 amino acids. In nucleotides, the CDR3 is TGTGCCAGCAGCTTAAACCCGGGGGAGCAAGCTTTCTTT. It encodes CASSLNPGEQAFF.

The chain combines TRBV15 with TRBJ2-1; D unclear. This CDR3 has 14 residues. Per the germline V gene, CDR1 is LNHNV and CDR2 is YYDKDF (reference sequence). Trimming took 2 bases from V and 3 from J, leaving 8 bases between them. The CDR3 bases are TGTGCCACCAGCAGATACGCGGACTACAATGAGCAGTTCTTC. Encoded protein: CATSRYADYNEQFF.

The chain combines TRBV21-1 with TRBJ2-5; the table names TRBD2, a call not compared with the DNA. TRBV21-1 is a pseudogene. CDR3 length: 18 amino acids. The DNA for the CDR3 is TGTGCCAGCAGCAAAGATTCGAGGGCTAGCCCCAGACAAGAGACCCAGTACTTC. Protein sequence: CASSKDSRASPRQETQYF.

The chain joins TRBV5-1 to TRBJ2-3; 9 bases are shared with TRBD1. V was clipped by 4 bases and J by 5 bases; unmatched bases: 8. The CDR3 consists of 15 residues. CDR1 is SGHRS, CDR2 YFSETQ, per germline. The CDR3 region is CASSAGQGDRDTQYF. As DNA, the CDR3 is TGCGCCAGCAGCGCGGGACAGGGTGACAGAGATACGCAGTATTTT.

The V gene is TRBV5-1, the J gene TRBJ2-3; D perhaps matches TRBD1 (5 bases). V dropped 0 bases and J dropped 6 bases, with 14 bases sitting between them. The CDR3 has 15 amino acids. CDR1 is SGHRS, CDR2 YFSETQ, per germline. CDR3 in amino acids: CASSLGQFTWDTQYF. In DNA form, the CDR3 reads TGCGCCAGCAGCTTGGGACAGTTTACTTGGGATACGCAGTATTTT.

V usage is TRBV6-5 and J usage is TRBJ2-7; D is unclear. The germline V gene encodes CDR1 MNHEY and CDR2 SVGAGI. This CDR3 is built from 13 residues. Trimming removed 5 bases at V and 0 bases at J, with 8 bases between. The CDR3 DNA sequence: TGTGCCAGCAGTCTCGGTAGCTCCTACGAGCAGTACTTC. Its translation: CASSLGSSYEQYF.

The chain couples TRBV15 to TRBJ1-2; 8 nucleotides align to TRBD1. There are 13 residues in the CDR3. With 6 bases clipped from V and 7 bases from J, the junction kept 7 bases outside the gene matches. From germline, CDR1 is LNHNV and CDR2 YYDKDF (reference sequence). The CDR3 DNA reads TGTGCCACCAGTTCGTCTGACAGGGGTGGCTACACCTTC. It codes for CATSSSDRGGYTF.

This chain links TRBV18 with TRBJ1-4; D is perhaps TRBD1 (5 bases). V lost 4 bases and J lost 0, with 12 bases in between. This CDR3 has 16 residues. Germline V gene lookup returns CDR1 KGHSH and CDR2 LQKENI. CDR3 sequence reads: CASSLGQAATNEKLFF. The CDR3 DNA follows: TGTGCCAGCTCACTAGGACAAGCTGCAACTAATGAAAAACTGTTTTTT. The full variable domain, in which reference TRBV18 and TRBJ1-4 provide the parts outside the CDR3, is NAGVMQNPRHLVRRRGQEARLRCSPMKGHSHVYWYRQLPEEGLKFMVYLQKENIIDESGMPKERFSAEFPKEGPSILRIQQVVRGDSAAYFCASSLGQAATNEKLFFGSGTQLSVL.